This TCR beta chain was sequenced during a study of T-cell memory formation after mild COVID-19 listed by TCRdb under 2021. Notes on the research overall: Most TCR sequence clusters were specific to one of the two donors. Two young, previously healthy adult volunteers, one female and one male, were included in the cohort. In two donors, T-cell clones that expanded and contracted after mild COVID-19 were followed by sequencing TCRalpha and TCRbeta repertoires longitudinally.

Results the study describes overall, beyond this receptor: Only a couple of mild cases were covered in the study, and larger cohorts including severe cases with pre-infection samples were considered necessary. Some responding clones were detected in pre-infection memory, suggesting pre-existing cross-reactive memory T cells joined the SARS-CoV-2 response. Contracting CD4+ clones turned up mainly in the CM and EM memory subsets, whereas EMRA was where CD8+ clones were enriched. Clones that contracted from day 15 to 85 showed balanced CD4/CD8 phenotypes, whereas a second wave of clones that expanded from day 15 to 37 leaned towards CD4+. SARS-CoV-2 specificity was not confirmed for the second-wave clones peaking on day 37.

Ficoll-Paque density gradient centrifugation was the method used to isolate PBMCs. Points on this clonotype: This clone's antigen is unknown. Base-call qualities are not available, and no considerably larger clone is one nucleotide away.

The sequencing machine was an Illumina NovaSeq 6000. Using 5'RACE with constant-segment primers, TCRalpha and TCRbeta cDNA libraries were constructed, with sample barcodes and unique molecular identifiers added in the process. Trizol reagent was used to extract RNA from every sample. The libraries were amplified in two PCR steps, and the second step added a second sample barcode and Illumina TruSeq adapters. Libraries were sequenced on an Illumina NovaSeq with 2 x 150 bp paired-end reads. On the study's bioinformatics: Demultiplexing of reads and collapsing into UMI-guided consensus sequences were performed with migec v1.2.7. Using mixcr v2.1.11, the UMI consensuses were aligned to TRA and TRB V and J templates and assembled into clonotypes. Expanded or contracted clonotypes were those called significant by both edgeR and NoisET, with noise models trained on biological replicates. For edgeR calls, the thresholds were a false discovery rate-adjusted p below 0.01 and a log2 fold-change of 1. PCA with hierarchical clustering of max-normalized trajectories of the 1000 most abundant clonotypes was used as exploratory dynamics analysis. Separately sequenced CD4+ and CD8+ repertoires were used to assign the CD4 or CD8 phenotype of responding clones. Using fastp trimming at Q25 and MiXCR clonotype assembly, TCRdb reanalyzed the public sequencing data and kept in-frame beta chains. Merged by CDR3 protein, the rows form single entries marked with the most common genes and DNA. The V and J calls were determined by TCRdb, not by the authors. The sample has about 440,000 distinct CDR3 sequences on record, 20% of them singletons. About 8.8% of the sample goes to the ten largest clones.

The source of this sequence is an adult woman who had mild COVID-19 (a few samples of this study predate the infection). The sample titles of this study are shuffled in the database, so cell type and time point are left out; the donor was told from shared clones. The sequenced material came from PBMCs or a T cell subset sorted from them (not recorded which).

The CDR3 in this case is CASRKTGGEYSGANVLTF. The sequenced DNA: TGCGCCAGCAGGAAGACAGGGGGAGAGTACTCTGGGGCCAACGTCCTGACTTTC. Recombination connected TRBV5-1 to TRBJ2-6, with TRBD1 identical over 9 junction bases. At the junction V is shortened by 5 bases and J by 0 bases; bases outside the gene matches: 9. The CDR3 holds 18 amino acids from the cysteine to the phenylalanine. Kept here is only the CDR3 DNA, which spans 54 bases and is read in frame from base 1. CDR1 and CDR2, per the germline V gene, are SGHRS and YFSETQ.